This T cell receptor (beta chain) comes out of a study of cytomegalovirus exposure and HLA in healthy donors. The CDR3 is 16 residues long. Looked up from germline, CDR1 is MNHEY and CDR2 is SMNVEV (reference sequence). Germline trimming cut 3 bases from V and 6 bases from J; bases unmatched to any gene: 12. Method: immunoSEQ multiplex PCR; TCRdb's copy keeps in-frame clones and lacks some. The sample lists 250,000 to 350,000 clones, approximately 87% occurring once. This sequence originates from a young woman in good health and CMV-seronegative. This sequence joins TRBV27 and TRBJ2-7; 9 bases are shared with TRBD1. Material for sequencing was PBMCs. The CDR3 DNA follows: TGTGCCAGCAGTTTCTCTCTAGGGACAGGGAGCGGCGAGCAGTACTTC. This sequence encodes CASSFSLGTGSGEQYF.